This is a list of T cell receptor beta chains from one sample in a study of shared clonotypes between healthy human individuals. TCRdb's table, derived via immunoSEQ multiplex PCR, lists solely in-frame clones and lacks some. The sample contains over a million clones, around 95% of which appear only once. Sample: naive CD4+ T cells sorted from blood. The receptors were gathered from a man aged 25 to 40 in good health. Both conserved end residues are part of each CDR3. D genes are given only for firm matches. Some rows mark clone size as missing; the rest say once, few, many or name a class of expanded clone.

clone_size j_call d_call v_call cdr3_aa cdr3_nt
. TRBJ2-2 TRBD1 TRBV6-6 CASSRTGDTGELFF TGTGCCAGCAGCCGGACAGGAGACACCGGGGAGCTGTTTTTT
. TRBJ2-7 TRBD2 TRBV19 CASSILSPSGRPYEQYF TGTGCCAGTAGTATATTATCTCCTAGCGGGAGGCCCTACGAGCAGTACTTC
few TRBJ2-7 . TRBV5-1 CASSLTGSSYEQYF TGCGCCAGCAGCTTAACAGGGAGCTCCTACGAGCAGTACTTC
. TRBJ2-5 . TRBV7-9 CASSAQRDNQETQYF TGTGCCAGCAGCGCCCAGCGGGACAACCAAGAGACCCAGTACTTC
. TRBJ1-5 . TRBV5-5 CASSQSVGGQPQHF TGTGCCAGCAGCCAGAGTGTGGGGGGCCAGCCCCAGCATTTT
. TRBJ2-7 . TRBV7-9 CASSLRDLSEQYF TGTGCCAGCAGCTTAAGGGACTTAAGCGAGCAGTACTTC
once TRBJ1-1 . TRBV6-1 CASSVKPNTEAFF TGTGCCAGCAGTGTCAAACCGAACACTGAAGCTTTCTTT
. TRBJ2-7 . TRBV5-1 CASSLVASPHSYEQYF TGCGCCAGCAGCTTGGTGGCTAGCCCGCACTCCTACGAGCAGTACTTC
. TRBJ2-3 TRBD1 TRBV10-1 CASSERQGLGTDTQYF TGCGCCAGCAGCGAACGACAGGGCCTAGGCACAGATACGCAGTATTTT
. TRBJ1-1 . TRBV7-3 CASSATNREQAFF TGTGCCAGCAGCGCCACTAACAGGGAGCAAGCTTTCTTT